These 9 T cell receptor beta chains were sequenced from one sample in a study of blood T cell repertoires in COVID-19. Using immunoSEQ multiplex PCR, the repertoire was profiled, and TCRdb retains in-frame clones only, with some absent. In the table there are 130,000 or so clones, 82% of which are singletons. The source material was peripheral blood. Source of these receptors: a woman in her sixties or seventies with acute or convalescent COVID-19.

The table lists this clone with a few counts. The chain combines TRBV14 with TRBJ1-2; a possible D gene is TRBD1 (5 bases). V was cut by 1 base and J by 3 bases, with 15 bases left in between. CDR1 is SGHDN and CDR2 is FVKESK in the germline V gene. CDR3 size: 16 residues. The DNA for the CDR3 is TGTGCCAGCAGCCAAGGTCGAAGGGTGGGGCACTATGGCTACACCTTC. As protein: CASSQGRRVGHYGYTF.

This chain joins TRBV27 and TRBJ2-7; D is possibly TRBD2 (7 bases). Per the germline V gene, CDR1 is MNHEY and CDR2 is SMNVEV (reference sequence). The CDR3 totals 15 residues. The V end lost 1 base, the J end lost 0 bases, and 10 bases lay between the germline ends. CDR3 sequence (DNA): TGTGCCAGCAGTTTATTAGGGGGGGTCTCCTACGAGCAGTACTTC. Encoded protein: CASSLLGGVSYEQYF.

The chain is built from TRBV27 and TRBJ2-3; D is ambiguous. Germline V gives CDR1 MNHEY, CDR2 SMNVEV (reference sequence). The CDR3 runs 14 residues. Trimming stripped 2 bases from V and 4 bases from J, with 10 bases between. CDR3 loop: CASSLGFHSDTQYF. In nucleotides, the CDR3 is TGTGCCAGCAGTTTAGGCTTTCATTCAGATACGCAGTATTTT.

The chain links TRBV3-1 (or the pseudogene TRBV3-2) to TRBJ2-1; 10 positions match TRBD2. In germline, CDR1 is LGHDT, CDR2 YNNKEL (reference sequence). With V trimmed by 2 bases and J by 5 bases, 3 bases remained unmatched. The CDR3 has 15 residues. CDR3 nucleotide sequence: TGTGCCAGCAGCCAATCAGCGGGGGGGCACAATGAGCAGTTCTTC. It is translated as CASSQSAGGHNEQFF.

This clone was detected once. The J gene is TRBJ1-5, the V gene TRBV7-9; D is undetermined. The CDR3 runs to 12 residues. The germline V and J ends were trimmed by 2 bases and 5 bases, with 4 bases remaining between them. Per the germline V gene, CDR1 is SEHNR and CDR2 is FQNEAQ (reference sequence). The DNA for the CDR3 is TGTGCCAGCAGCTTACAGGATCAGCCCCAGCATTTT. This sequence encodes CASSLQDQPQHF.

The rearrangement links TRBV4-3 to TRBJ1-2, with D uncertain. V was clipped by 1 base and J by 6 bases, with 15 bases between them. CDR3 size: 15 residues. Per the germline V gene, CDR1 is LGHNA and CDR2 is YSLEER. DNA for the CDR3: TGCGCCAGCAGCCAAGCCGGGAGACCGAAGGATGGCTACACCTTC. Translation gives CASSQAGRPKDGYTF.

This chain uses TRBV3-1 (or the pseudogene TRBV3-2) with TRBJ1-5; D is uncertain. This CDR3 comprises 15 residues. Germline V gives CDR1 LGHDT, CDR2 YNNKEL (reference sequence). V was clipped by 0 bases and J by 4 bases, with 10 bases between them. The DNA for the CDR3 is TGTGCCAGCAGCCAAGATTGGTCGGGGAATCAGCCCCAGCATTTT. Its translation: CASSQDWSGNQPQHF.

The chain is built from TRBV4-1 and TRBJ2-3; D is unclear. Germline loops: CDR1 MGHRA, CDR2 YSYEKL. CDR3 length: 12 residues. V shed 1 base and J shed 5 bases, with 4 bases lying between them. The DNA for the CDR3 is TGCGCCAGCAGCCAAGGCGGAGATACGCAGTATTTT. Translation gives CASSQGGDTQYF.

The chain is built from TRBV5-3 and TRBJ1-2; 8 bases are a match to TRBD1. TRBV5-3 is an ORF, and what it does is uncertain. J was trimmed by 4 bases and V by 9 bases; bases with no gene match: 8. The CDR3 totals 13 residues. CDR3 in DNA: TGTGCCACGGAAGACAGGGGTGTCTATGGCTACACCTTC. This sequence encodes CATEDRGVYGYTF.